The clone carrying this TCR beta chain was picked up a small number of times. The antigen remains unidentified. This specimen belongs to a study of cytomegalovirus exposure and HLA in healthy donors. Study at large: Sequencing of 150 million to 200 million T cells in an earlier analysis found roughly 120 million unique TCR beta sequences. General study points: Cytomegalovirus association was assigned to about 150 TCR beta chains. TCR association rates varied by HLA locus in a later analysis, with DRB1 highest and HLA-C lowest. Presence/absence analyses supposed approximately even sequencing depth among donors.

The germline V and J ends were trimmed by 1 base and 3 bases, with 2 bases remaining between them. Germline-derived CDR1 and CDR2 are SGHDT and YYEEEE. The CDR3 totals 12 residues. The primer mix had 60 Vbeta and 13 Jbeta primers. This table comes from immunoSEQ multiplex PCR, and its TCRdb copy is limited to in-frame clones, with some not included. The table includes around 110,000 clones, 70% to 80% detected once. The sequenced sample was PBMCs. This chain connects TRBV5-6 to TRBJ1-3; D remains ambiguous. The receptor's source is a woman between 18 and 30 years old in good health and CMV-seropositive. CDR3 amino acids: CASSLYGNTIYF. CDR3 nucleotide sequence: TGTGCCAGCAGCTTGTATGGAAACACCATATATTTT.